The 26 T cell receptor beta chains given below trace back to one sample, sequenced in a study of blood T cell repertoires in COVID-19. TCRdb keeps only in-frame clones here, not all; method: immunoSEQ multiplex PCR. The sample shows some 250,000 clones, 86% of them seen only once. Sequenced sample: peripheral blood. The receptor source for this set is a man of 80 years or more with acute or convalescent COVID-19.

The CDR3 sequence: CASGQGAAYTEAFF. CDR3 DNA sequence: TGTGCCAGCGGACAGGGGGCGGCGTACACTGAAGCTTTCTTT. The chain joins TRBV6-6 to TRBJ1-1; the match to TRBD1 covers 11 bases. V gave up 8 bases and J gave up 3 bases; unmatched junction bases: 5. The CDR3 consists of 14 residues. Germline-derived CDR1 and CDR2 are MNHNY and SVGAGI (reference sequence).

Only one count was recorded for this clone. V is TRBV15 and J is TRBJ1-5; no firm D call. This CDR3 region has 13 residues. Germline CDR1 reads LNHNV; CDR2 reads YYDKDF (reference sequence). V was pared by 1 base and J by 5 bases, with 6 bases between. Written as DNA, the CDR3 is TGTGCCACCAGCAGAGGGGAGGATCAGCCCCAGCATTTT. Its protein product is CATSRGEDQPQHF.

This rearrangement joins TRBV29-1 to TRBJ2-7; 8 nucleotides agree with TRBD1. The CDR3 length is 13 residues. Germline CDR1 reads SQVTM; CDR2 reads ANQGSEA. J gave up 2 bases and V 6 bases, and 6 bases lay outside the gene matches. The CDR3 coding sequence is TGCAGCGTAGATGGACAGGGTCCCTACGAGCAGTACTTC. It translates to CSVDGQGPYEQYF.

The gene calls are TRBV11-3 and TRBJ2-3; 9 nucleotides line up with TRBD2. V was pared by 3 bases and J by 3 bases, with 10 bases of the junction left unmatched. Germline V gene lookup returns CDR1 SGHNT and CDR2 YENEEA. The CDR3 is 17 amino acids. The CDR3 is CASSFARGGRGTDTQYF. For the CDR3, the DNA is TGTGCCAGCAGCTTCGCGCGGGGGGGCCGCGGGACAGATACGCAGTATTTT.

The V and J genes are TRBV6-5 and TRBJ1-4, with TRBD1 matching over 8 bases. CDR3 size: 15 residues. From germline, CDR1 is MNHEY and CDR2 SVGAGI. J lost 8 bases, V lost 0 bases, and 5 bases had no gene match. The CDR3 reads CASSYSSGTGEKLFF. The CDR3 DNA reads as TGTGCCAGCAGTTACTCCTCCGGGACAGGCGAAAAACTGTTTTTT.

The chain uses TRBV18 and TRBJ1-2; 11 nucleotides agree with TRBD1. Germline values: CDR1 KGHSH, CDR2 LQKENI. The CDR3 is made up of 14 amino acids. J lost 6 bases, V lost 2 bases, and 2 bases had no gene match. CDR3 nucleotide sequence: TGTGCCAGCTCACCAAGGACAGGGGGCCATGGCTACACCTTC. Its protein product is CASSPRTGGHGYTF.

The CDR3 DNA reads as TGTGCCAGCAGCCAAGATTCGGCGGGAGGTCCGAACACCGGGGAGCTGTTTTTT. Amino acids: CASSQDSAGGPNTGELFF. This chain connects TRBV3-1 (or the pseudogene TRBV3-2) to TRBJ2-2, with TRBD2 matching over 8 bases. V dropped 0 bases and J dropped 0; count of bases not matched to a gene: 6. The germline CDR1 and CDR2 sequences are LGHDT and YNNKEL (reference sequence). This CDR3 is 18 amino acids long.

The gene calls are TRBV6-5 and TRBJ2-1; D not resolved. Germline V gene data show CDR1 as MNHEY and CDR2 as SVGAGI. The CDR3 covers 14 residues. V was shortened by 5 bases and J by 6 bases, with 14 bases between the two germline ends. CDR3 in amino acids: CASSPARSPNEQFF. CDR3 DNA: TGTGCCAGCAGTCCGGCGAGGTCCCCCAATGAGCAGTTCTTC.

This chain joins TRBV15 and TRBJ1-1; 7 bases match TRBD1. Germline V gene lookup returns CDR1 LNHNV and CDR2 YYDKDF (reference sequence). This CDR3 has 19 amino acids. The V segment lost 3 bases and the J segment 3 bases; nucleotides outside the gene matches: 19. In DNA form, the CDR3 reads TGTGCCACCAGCAGCAAAGAACTAAAGACAGGGCCTGCCGACACTGAAGCTTTCTTT. This sequence encodes CATSSKELKTGPADTEAFF.

This clone was found a few times. This rearrangement joins TRBV4-1 to TRBJ1-4, with 9 bases aligning to TRBD1. Germline V gives CDR1 MGHRA, CDR2 YSYEKL. V dropped 1 base and J dropped 6; count of bases not matched to a gene: 6. The CDR3 totals 16 residues. In nucleotides, the CDR3 is TGCGCCAGCAGCCAAGTTCCCGGACAGGGGTATGAAAAACTGTTTTTT. It encodes CASSQVPGQGYEKLFF.

This clone occurred once. The chain joins TRBV5-6 to TRBJ2-3, with 7 bases lining up with TRBD1. Unmatched junction bases numbered 3, after V lost 2 bases and J lost 0 bases. CDR3 length equals 15 residues. Germline V gives CDR1 SGHDT, CDR2 YYEEEE. The CDR3 loop is CASSFLQGSTDTQYF. CDR3 bases: TGTGCCAGCAGCTTTCTACAGGGGAGCACAGATACGCAGTATTTT. The complete variable domain, with remaining parts taken from reference TRBV5-6 and TRBJ2-3, reads DAGVTQSPTHLIKTRGQQVTLRCSPKSGHDTVSWYQQALGQGPQFIFQYYEEEERQRGNFPDRFSGHQFPNYSSELNVNALLLGDSALYLCASSFLQGSTDTQYFGPGTRLTVL.

The chain has TRBV7-2 and TRBJ2-6, with D hard to call. The V gene lost 0 bases and the J gene lost 0 bases, with 9 bases spanning the gap. The CDR3 extends over 17 amino acids. Germline CDR1 is SGHTA and CDR2 is FQGNSA. CDR3 region: CASSLAAGLSGANVLTF. CDR3 DNA: TGTGCCAGCAGCTTAGCAGCTGGGCTCTCTGGGGCCAACGTCCTGACTTTC.

This chain uses TRBV5-1 with TRBJ1-2, with D unresolved. Germline CDR1 and CDR2: SGHRS and YFSETQ. This CDR3 is 15 amino acids long. V was trimmed by 0 bases and J by 3 bases, leaving 12 bases between them. CDR3: CASSLATARDYGYTF. The DNA for the CDR3 is TGCGCCAGCAGCTTGGCCACAGCGAGGGACTATGGCTACACCTTC.

This clone has a single count. The DNA for the CDR3 is TGTGCCAGCTCCGATTGGGGACATGATGAAAAACTGTTTTTT. Its translation: CASSDWGHDEKLFF. V gene TRBV3-1 (or the pseudogene TRBV3-2) combines with J gene TRBJ1-4, with TRBD1 as a possible D gene (6 bases). V was trimmed by 8 bases and J by 6 bases, leaving 16 bases between them. Germline CDR1 is LGHDT and CDR2 is YNNKEL (reference sequence). The CDR3 spans 14 residues.

The chain recombines TRBV28 with TRBJ1-5; no reliable D call. Germline lookup yields CDR1 MDHEN and CDR2 SYDVKM. V lost 6 bases and J lost 2, with 14 bases in between. The CDR3 sequence is 15 residues long. The CDR3 sequence: CASRTPGLGNQPQHF. The CDR3 DNA follows: TGTGCCAGCAGGACCCCCGGGTTAGGCAATCAGCCCCAGCATTTT.

CDR3 sequence reads: CASSPGSTDEKLFF. CDR3 nucleotides: TGTGCCAGCTCACCGGGGAGCACGGATGAAAAACTGTTTTTT. The chain employs TRBV18 and TRBJ1-4; no clear D. Trimming left V 3 bases short and J 6 bases short, with 11 bases between. Germline V CDR1 and CDR2: KGHSH, LQKENI. The CDR3 loop spans 14 amino acids.

This rearrangement joins TRBV21-1 to TRBJ2-6; the table calls TRBD1, which could not be checked here. TRBV21-1 is a pseudogene. The CDR3 length is 20 residues. The CDR3: CASSKPGRGTGISGANVLTF. DNA of the CDR3: TGTGCCAGCAGCAAACCCGGGAGGGGGACAGGGATTAGTGGGGCCAACGTCCTGACTTTC.

The V call is TRBV28, the J call TRBJ2-3; a possible D gene is TRBD1 (5 bases). V lost 4 bases and J lost 0, with 11 bases in between. Germline assignment: CDR1 MDHEN and CDR2 SYDVKM. This CDR3 contains 15 residues. In nucleotides, the CDR3 is TGTGCCAGCAGTTCGAACAGACAGAGCACAGATACGCAGTATTTT. As protein: CASSSNRQSTDTQYF.

J is TRBJ1-5 and V is TRBV2, with D tentatively TRBD1 (5 bases). Germline V gene lookup returns CDR1 SNHLY and CDR2 FYNNEI. CDR3 length: 14 residues. V was clipped by 3 bases and J by 7 bases, with 13 bases between them. CDR3 DNA: TGTGCCAGCAGTGATCAGTCAGGGAGGCAGCCCCAGCATTTT. Translated, it gives CASSDQSGRQPQHF.

V usage is TRBV7-8 and J usage is TRBJ1-5; 11 positions agree with TRBD1. This CDR3 has 15 residues. Germline assignment: CDR1 SGHVS and CDR2 FQNEAQ. After removal of 5 bases from V and 5 bases from J, the junction contained 5 bases not matched to a gene. As DNA, the CDR3 is TGTGCCAGCAGCGTCCCGGGACAGGGGGATCAGCCCCAGCATTTT. Its protein is CASSVPGQGDQPQHF.

The V gene is TRBV3-1 (or the pseudogene TRBV3-2), the J gene TRBJ2-6, with TRBD1 matching over 9 bases. CDR1 LGHDT and CDR2 YNNKEL come from the germline V gene (reference sequence). The CDR3 has 17 residues. J was trimmed by 2 bases and V by 4 bases; bases with no gene match: 6. The CDR3 here is CASSPLRTGAGANVLTF. The CDR3, as DNA: TGTGCCAGCAGCCCCCTCAGGACAGGGGCTGGGGCCAACGTCCTGACTTTC.

J is TRBJ1-2 and V is TRBV14, with 7 bases that match TRBD1. The length of the CDR3 is 14 residues. Germline-derived CDR1 and CDR2 are SGHDN and FVKESK. V was clipped by 4 bases and J by 3 bases; unmatched bases: 5. The DNA of the CDR3 is TGTGCCAGCAGCCCCGGACAGGCTTACTATGGCTACACCTTC. Amino acid sequence: CASSPGQAYYGYTF.

This clone was observed a handful of times. The chain couples TRBV7-2 to TRBJ1-6; possibly TRBD1 for D (5 bases). V lost 2 bases, J lost 6 bases, and 11 bases lay in between. Germline CDR1 and CDR2: SGHTA and FQGNSA. This CDR3 region has 15 residues. The DNA for the CDR3 is TGTGCCAGCAGCTTACGGGGGGGGAGTAATTCACCCCTCCACTTT. Its translation: CASSLRGGSNSPLHF.

The V call is TRBV11-2, the J call TRBJ2-1; 8 bases are a match to TRBD2. V dropped 3 bases and J dropped 6; count of bases not matched to a gene: 10. CDR1 is SGHAT and CDR2 is FQNNGV in the germline V gene. This CDR3 spans 16 amino acids. The CDR3 sequence is CASSFSGSFTGNEQFF. Here the CDR3 DNA reads TGTGCCAGCAGCTTCAGCGGGAGCTTCACCGGCAATGAGCAGTTCTTC.

This chain links TRBV5-4 with TRBJ2-2, with D perhaps TRBD1 (5 bases). CDR3 size: 14 residues. CDR1 SGHNT and CDR2 YYREEE come from the germline V gene (reference sequence). Trimming stripped 4 bases from V and 2 bases from J, with 9 bases between. Here the CDR3 reads CASSLDINTGELFF. The CDR3 region has the DNA TGTGCCAGCAGCCTGGACATAAACACCGGGGAGCTGTTTTTT.

Comments on this clone: Other DNA sequences in the sample encode the same CDR3. This rearrangement joins TRBV5-1 to TRBJ1-5, with D uncertain. Germline values: CDR1 SGHRS, CDR2 YFSETQ. Trimming left V 0 bases short and J 4 bases short, with 5 bases between. There are 13 residues in the CDR3. Here the CDR3 reads CASSLDGNQPQHF. The CDR3 coding sequence is TGCGCCAGCAGCTTGGACGGTAATCAGCCCCAGCATTTT.